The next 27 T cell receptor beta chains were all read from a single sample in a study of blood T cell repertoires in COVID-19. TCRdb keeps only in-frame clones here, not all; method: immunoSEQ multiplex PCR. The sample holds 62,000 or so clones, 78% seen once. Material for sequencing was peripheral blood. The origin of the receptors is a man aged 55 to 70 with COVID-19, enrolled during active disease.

This CDR3 is CASSIGQGPGELFF. The CDR3 DNA is TGTGCCAGCAGTATCGGACAGGGGCCCGGGGAGCTGTTTTTT. The chain carries TRBV28 and TRBJ2-2; 9 bases match TRBD1. The CDR3 length is 14 residues. CDR1 MDHEN and CDR2 SYDVKM come from the germline V gene. The ends lost 5 bases at V and 6 bases at J; junction bases unmatched: 4.

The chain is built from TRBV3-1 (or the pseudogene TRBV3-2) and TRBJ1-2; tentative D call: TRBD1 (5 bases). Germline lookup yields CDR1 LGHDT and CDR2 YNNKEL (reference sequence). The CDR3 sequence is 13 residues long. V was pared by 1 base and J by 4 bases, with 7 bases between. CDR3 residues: CASSQGQSYGYTF. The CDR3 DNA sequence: TGTGCCAGCAGCCAAGGACAGTCCTATGGCTACACCTTC.

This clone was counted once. The CDR3 region is CASSHLGQVQETQYF. The DNA for the CDR3 is TGCGCCAGCAGCCATCTGGGACAGGTTCAAGAGACCCAGTACTTC. This chain connects TRBV4-1 to TRBJ2-5, with 8 bases that match TRBD1. The CDR3 covers 15 residues. Per germline, CDR1 MGHRA and CDR2 YSYEKL. Germline trimming cut 3 bases from V and 2 bases from J; bases unmatched to any gene: 5.

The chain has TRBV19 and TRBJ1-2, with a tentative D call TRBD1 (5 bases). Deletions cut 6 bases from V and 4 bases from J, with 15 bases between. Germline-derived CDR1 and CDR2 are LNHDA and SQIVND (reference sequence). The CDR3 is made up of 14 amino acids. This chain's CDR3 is CASSPTGDSYGYTF. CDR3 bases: TGTGCCAGTAGCCCGACGGGGGATAGCTATGGCTACACCTTC. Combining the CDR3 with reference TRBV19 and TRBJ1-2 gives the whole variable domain DGGITQSPKYLFRKEGQNVTLSCEQNLNHDAMYWYRQDPGQGLRLIYYSQIVNDFQKGDIAEGYSVSREKKESFPLTVTSAQKNPTAFYLCASSPTGDSYGYTFGSGTRLTVV.

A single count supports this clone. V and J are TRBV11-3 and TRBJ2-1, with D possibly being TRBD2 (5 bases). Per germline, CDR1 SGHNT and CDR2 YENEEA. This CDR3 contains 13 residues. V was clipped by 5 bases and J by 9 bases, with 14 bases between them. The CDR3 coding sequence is TGTGCCAGCAGCCACGGGGTGGGTCGTGAGCAGTTCTTC. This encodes CASSHGVGREQFF.

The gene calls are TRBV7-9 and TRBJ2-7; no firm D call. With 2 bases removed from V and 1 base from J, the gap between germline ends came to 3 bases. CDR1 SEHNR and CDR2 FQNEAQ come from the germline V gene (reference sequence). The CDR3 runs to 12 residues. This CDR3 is CASSLPSYEQYF. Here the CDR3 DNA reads TGTGCCAGCAGCTTACCGTCCTACGAGCAGTACTTC.

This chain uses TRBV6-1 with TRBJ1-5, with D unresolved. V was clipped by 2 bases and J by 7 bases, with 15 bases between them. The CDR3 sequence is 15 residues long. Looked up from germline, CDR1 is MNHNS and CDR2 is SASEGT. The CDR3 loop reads CASSELGSVGQPQHF. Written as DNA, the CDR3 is TGTGCCAGCAGTGAATTGGGGAGCGTTGGGCAGCCCCAGCATTTT.

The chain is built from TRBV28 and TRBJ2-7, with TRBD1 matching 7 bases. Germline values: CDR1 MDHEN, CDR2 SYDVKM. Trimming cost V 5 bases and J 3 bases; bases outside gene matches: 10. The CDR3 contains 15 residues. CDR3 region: CASSPGQLGVYEQYF. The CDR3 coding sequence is TGTGCCAGCAGTCCGGGACAGTTAGGTGTCTACGAGCAGTACTTC.

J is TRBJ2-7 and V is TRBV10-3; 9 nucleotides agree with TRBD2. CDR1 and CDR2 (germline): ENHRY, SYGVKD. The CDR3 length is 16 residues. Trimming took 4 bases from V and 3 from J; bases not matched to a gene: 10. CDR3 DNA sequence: TGTGCCATCAGTGCGAGCGGCCTAGCGGGATTCTACGAGCAGTACTTC. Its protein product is CAISASGLAGFYEQYF.

In nucleotides, the CDR3 is TGTGCCAGTAGTATTCAATCAGATACGCAGTATTTT. This sequence encodes CASSIQSDTQYF. This chain links TRBV19 with TRBJ2-3; the D is unclear. This CDR3 has 12 residues. Deletions cut 3 bases from V and 4 bases from J, with 5 bases between. Per the germline V gene, CDR1 is LNHDA and CDR2 is SQIVND (reference sequence).

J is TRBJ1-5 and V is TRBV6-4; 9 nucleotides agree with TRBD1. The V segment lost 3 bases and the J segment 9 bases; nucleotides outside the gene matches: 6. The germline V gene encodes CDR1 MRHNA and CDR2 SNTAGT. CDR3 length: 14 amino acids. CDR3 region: CASSEGTGTWPQHF. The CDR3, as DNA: TGTGCCAGCAGTGAAGGGACAGGGACGTGGCCCCAGCATTTT.

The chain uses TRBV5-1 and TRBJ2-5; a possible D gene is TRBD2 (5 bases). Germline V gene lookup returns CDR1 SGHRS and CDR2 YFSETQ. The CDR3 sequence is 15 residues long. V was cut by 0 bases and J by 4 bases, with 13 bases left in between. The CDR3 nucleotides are TGCGCCAGCAGCTTGGAGCTGGGAGTCGGAGAGACCCAGTACTTC. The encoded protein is CASSLELGVGETQYF.

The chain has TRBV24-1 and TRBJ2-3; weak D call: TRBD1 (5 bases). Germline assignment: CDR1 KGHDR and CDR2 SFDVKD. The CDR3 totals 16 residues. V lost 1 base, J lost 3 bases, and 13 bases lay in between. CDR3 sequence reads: CATSDLDRTATDTQYF. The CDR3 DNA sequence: TGTGCCACCAGTGATTTAGACAGAACAGCAACAGATACGCAGTATTTT.

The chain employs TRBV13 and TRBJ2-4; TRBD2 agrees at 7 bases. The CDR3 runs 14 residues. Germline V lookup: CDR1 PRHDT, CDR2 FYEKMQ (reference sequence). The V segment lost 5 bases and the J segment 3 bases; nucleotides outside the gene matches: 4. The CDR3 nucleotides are TGTGCCAGCAGCGGCCGCGGGGGCAAAAACATTCAGTACTTC. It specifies CASSGRGGKNIQYF.

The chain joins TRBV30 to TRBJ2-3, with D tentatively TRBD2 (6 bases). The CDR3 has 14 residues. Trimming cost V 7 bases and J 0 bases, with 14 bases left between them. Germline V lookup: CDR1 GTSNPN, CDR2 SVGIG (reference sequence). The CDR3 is CALGLASSTDTQYF. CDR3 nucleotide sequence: TGTGCCTTGGGCCTAGCGTCTAGCACAGATACGCAGTATTTT.

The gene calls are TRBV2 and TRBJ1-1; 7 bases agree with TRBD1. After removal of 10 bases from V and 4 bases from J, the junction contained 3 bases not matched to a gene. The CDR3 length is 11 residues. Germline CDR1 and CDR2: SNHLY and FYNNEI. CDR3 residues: CAISGGTEAFF. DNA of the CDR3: TGTGCCATTTCAGGGGGCACTGAAGCTTTCTTT.

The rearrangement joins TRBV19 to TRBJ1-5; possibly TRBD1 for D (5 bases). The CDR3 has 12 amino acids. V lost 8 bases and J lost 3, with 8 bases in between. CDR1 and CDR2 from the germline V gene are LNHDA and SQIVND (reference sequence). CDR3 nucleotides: TGTGCCAGTTCAGGGCCCAATCAGCCCCAGCATTTT. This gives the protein CASSGPNQPQHF. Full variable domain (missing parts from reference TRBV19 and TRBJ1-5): DGGITQSPKYLFRKEGQNVTLSCEQNLNHDAMYWYRQDPGQGLRLIYYSQIVNDFQKGDIAEGYSVSREKKESFPLTVTSAQKNPTAFYLCASSGPNQPQHFGDGTRLSIL.

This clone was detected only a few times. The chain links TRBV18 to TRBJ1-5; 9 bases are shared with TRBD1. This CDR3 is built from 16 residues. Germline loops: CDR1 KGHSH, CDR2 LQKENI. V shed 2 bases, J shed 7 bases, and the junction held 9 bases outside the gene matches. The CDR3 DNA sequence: TGTGCCAGCTCACCAACAGGGGGCGAGTTGGGCCAGCCCCAGCATTTT. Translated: CASSPTGGELGQPQHF. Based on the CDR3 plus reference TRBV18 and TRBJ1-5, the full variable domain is NAGVMQNPRHLVRRRGQEARLRCSPMKGHSHVYWYRQLPEEGLKFMVYLQKENIIDESGMPKERFSAEFPKEGPSILRIQQVVRGDSAAYFCASSPTGGELGQPQHFGDGTRLSIL.

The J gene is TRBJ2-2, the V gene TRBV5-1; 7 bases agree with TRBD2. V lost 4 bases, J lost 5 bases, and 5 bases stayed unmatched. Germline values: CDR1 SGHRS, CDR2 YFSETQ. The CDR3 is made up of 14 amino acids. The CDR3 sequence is CASSGEAGTGELFF. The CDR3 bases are TGCGCCAGCAGCGGCGAAGCGGGGACCGGGGAGCTGTTTTTT. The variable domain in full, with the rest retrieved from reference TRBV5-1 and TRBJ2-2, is KAGVTQTPRYLIKTRGQQVTLSCSPISGHRSVSWYQQTPGQGLQFLFEYFSETQRNKGNFPGRFSGRQFSNSRSEMNVSTLELGDSALYLCASSGEAGTGELFFGEGSRLTVL.

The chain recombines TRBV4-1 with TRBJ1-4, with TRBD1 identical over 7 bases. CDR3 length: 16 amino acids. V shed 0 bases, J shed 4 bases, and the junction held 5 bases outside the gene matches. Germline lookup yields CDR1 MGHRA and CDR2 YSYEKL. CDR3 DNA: TGCGCCAGCAGCCAAGAAAAAGGGGGCGTTAATGAAAAACTGTTTTTT. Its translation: CASSQEKGGVNEKLFF.

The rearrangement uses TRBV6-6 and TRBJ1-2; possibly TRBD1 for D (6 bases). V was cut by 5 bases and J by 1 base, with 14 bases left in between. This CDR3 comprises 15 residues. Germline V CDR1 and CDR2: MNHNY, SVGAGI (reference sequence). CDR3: CASSLRQGNNYGYTF. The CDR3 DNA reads TGTGCCAGCAGTCTCCGTCAGGGGAATAACTATGGCTACACCTTC.

CDR3 amino acids: CASSGQLNTEAFF. CDR3 DNA sequence: TGTGCCAGCAGTGGACAACTGAACACTGAAGCTTTCTTT. The V gene is TRBV28, the J gene TRBJ1-1; perhaps TRBD1 as D (5 bases). Trimming left V 5 bases short and J 0 bases short, with 7 bases between. The germline V gene encodes CDR1 MDHEN and CDR2 SYDVKM. The length of the CDR3 is 13 residues.

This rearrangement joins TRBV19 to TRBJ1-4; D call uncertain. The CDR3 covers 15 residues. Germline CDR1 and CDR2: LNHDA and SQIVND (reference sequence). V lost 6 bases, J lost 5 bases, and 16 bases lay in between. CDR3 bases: TGTGCCAGTAGCATGGTAGGAGGCCGGAATGAAAAACTGTTTTTT. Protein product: CASSMVGGRNEKLFF.

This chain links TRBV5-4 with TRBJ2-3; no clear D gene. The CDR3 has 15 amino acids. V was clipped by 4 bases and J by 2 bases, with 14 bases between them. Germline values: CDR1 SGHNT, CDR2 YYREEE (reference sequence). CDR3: CASSSPGAFTDTQYF. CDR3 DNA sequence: TGTGCCAGCAGCAGCCCGGGTGCCTTCACAGATACGCAGTATTTT.

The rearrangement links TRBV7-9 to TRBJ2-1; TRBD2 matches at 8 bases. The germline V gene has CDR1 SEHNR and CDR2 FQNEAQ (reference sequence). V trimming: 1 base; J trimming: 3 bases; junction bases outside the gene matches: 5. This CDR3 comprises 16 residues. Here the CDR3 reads CASSLEGLAGYNEQFF. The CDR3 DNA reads TGTGCCAGCAGCTTAGAAGGGCTAGCGGGCTACAATGAGCAGTTCTTC. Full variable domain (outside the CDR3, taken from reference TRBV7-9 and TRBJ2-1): DTGVSQNPRHKITKRGQNVTFRCDPISEHNRLYWYRQTLGQGPEFLTYFQNEAQLEKSRLLSDRFSAERPKGSFSTLEIQRTEQGDSAMYLCASSLEGLAGYNEQFFGPGTRLTVL.

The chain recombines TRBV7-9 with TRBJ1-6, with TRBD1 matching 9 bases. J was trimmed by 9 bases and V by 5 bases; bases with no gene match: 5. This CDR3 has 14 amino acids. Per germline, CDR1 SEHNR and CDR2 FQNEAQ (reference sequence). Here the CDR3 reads CASSPDRGGSPLHF. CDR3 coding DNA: TGTGCCAGCAGCCCGGACAGGGGAGGTTCACCCCTCCACTTT.

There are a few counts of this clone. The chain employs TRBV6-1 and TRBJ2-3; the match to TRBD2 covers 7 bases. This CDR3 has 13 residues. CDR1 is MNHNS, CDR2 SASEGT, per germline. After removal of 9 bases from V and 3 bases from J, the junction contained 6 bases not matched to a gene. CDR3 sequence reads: CASTGGMTDTQYF. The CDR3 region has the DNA TGTGCCAGTACCGGGGGGATGACAGATACGCAGTATTTT.